This T cell receptor (beta chain) came from a study of OX40 agonist ivuxolimab in advanced cancers. In the study overall: Patients received intravenous ivuxolimab every 2 weeks at 0.01 to 10 mg/kg. Overall study results and limits: With doses of 0.1 to 3.0 mg/kg, CD4+ and CD8+ blood T cells had undergone clonal expansion by week 6.

Turning to this clone: Its antigen is currently unknown.

Germline CDR1 SGHDT, CDR2 YYEEEE. The CDR3 loop spans 13 amino acids. V lost 4 bases and J 13 bases, leaving 20 bases between the germline ends. Libraries were prepared by immunoSEQ multiplex PCR; TCRdb keeps only in-frame clonotypes and omits some of them. This table holds about 67,000 clones, around 80% found once. Systemic immunosuppression or a history of autoimmune disease excluded patients. The sequence was collected from an adult with an advanced solid tumor such as melanoma, head and neck, liver or kidney cancer. The V call is TRBV5-6, the J call TRBJ1-2; perhaps TRBD1 as D (6 bases). The specimen was CD4+ or CD8+ T cells sorted from blood, collected in a trial of the OX40 agonist ivuxolimab. The chain's CDR3 is CASSLWPTQGATF. In DNA form, the CDR3 reads TGTGCCAGCAGCCTATGGCCCACACAGGGAGCCACCTTC.